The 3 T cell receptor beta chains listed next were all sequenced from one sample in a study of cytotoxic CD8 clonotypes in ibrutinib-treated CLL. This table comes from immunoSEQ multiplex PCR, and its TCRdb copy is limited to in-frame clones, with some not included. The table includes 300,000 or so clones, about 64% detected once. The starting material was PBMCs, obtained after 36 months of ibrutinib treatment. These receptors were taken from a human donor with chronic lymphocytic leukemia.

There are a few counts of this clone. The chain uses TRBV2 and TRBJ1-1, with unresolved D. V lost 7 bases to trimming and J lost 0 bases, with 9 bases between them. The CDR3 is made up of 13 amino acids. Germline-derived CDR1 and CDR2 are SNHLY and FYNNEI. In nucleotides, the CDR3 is TGTGCCAGCAAAAATCTGATGAACACTGAAGCTTTCTTT. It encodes CASKNLMNTEAFF.

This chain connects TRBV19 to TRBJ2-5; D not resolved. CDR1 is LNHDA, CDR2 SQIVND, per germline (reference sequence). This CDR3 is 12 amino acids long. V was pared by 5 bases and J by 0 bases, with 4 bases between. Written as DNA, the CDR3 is TGTGCCAGTAGTGTGAACCAAGAGACCCAGTACTTC. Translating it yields CASSVNQETQYF.

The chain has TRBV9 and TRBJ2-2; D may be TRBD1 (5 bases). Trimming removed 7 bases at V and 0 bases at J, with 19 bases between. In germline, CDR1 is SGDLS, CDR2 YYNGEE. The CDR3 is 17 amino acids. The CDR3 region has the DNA TGTGCCAGCCAACAGGAAGAGGCGAACCCGAACACCGGGGAGCTGTTTTTT. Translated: CASQQEEANPNTGELFF.